This passage covers 11 T cell receptor beta chains from one sample sequenced in a study of shared clonotypes between healthy human individuals. Assay: immunoSEQ multiplex PCR; the TCRdb copy retains only in-frame clones and omits some. The sample lists 520,000 or so clones; about four fifths were seen once. The sequenced sample was PBMCs. All receptors come from a woman between 40 and 55 years old in good health. Some clones in this sample may be carry-over from other donors' samples.

The V call is TRBV28, the J call TRBJ1-2, with 9 nucleotides matching TRBD1. CDR3 length: 15 amino acids. Trimming removed 5 bases from V and 7 bases from J; junction bases left unmatched: 11. Germline assignment: CDR1 MDHEN and CDR2 SYDVKM. The CDR3 sequence: CASSRRGQGSGGYTF. CDR3 DNA: TGTGCCAGCAGTCGACGCGGACAGGGGTCGGGTGGCTACACCTTC.

This clone came up a few times. The chain has TRBV11-1 and TRBJ2-5, with 7 bases aligning to TRBD1. This CDR3 has 14 amino acids. V gave up 5 bases and J gave up 3 bases; unmatched junction bases: 6. CDR1 and CDR2 (germline): SGHAT, FQDESV (reference sequence). CDR3 amino acids: CASSRDRTKETQYF. Written as DNA, the CDR3 is TGTGCCAGCAGCCGGGACAGAACAAAAGAGACCCAGTACTTC.

V gene TRBV7-5 combines with J gene TRBJ1-6. TRBV7-5 is tagged as a pseudogene. The CDR3 loop spans 15 amino acids. CDR3 sequence: CARSSGRGRDSPLHF. CDR3 nucleotide sequence: TGTGCCAGAAGCTCCGGACGAGGGCGGGATTCACCCCTCCACTTT.

The chain employs TRBV28 and TRBJ2-7; no clear D gene. Germline V CDR1 and CDR2: MDHEN, SYDVKM. The CDR3 contains 13 residues. The ends were cut back, 6 bases at V and 5 bases at J, with 14 bases in the middle. CDR3 loop: CASRFPLIDEQYF. CDR3 nucleotide sequence: TGTGCCAGCAGATTTCCCCTAATTGACGAGCAGTACTTC.

With regard to this clone: Different DNA sequences within this sample yield the same CDR3. This chain uses TRBV4-1 with TRBJ2-7, with 7 bases fitting TRBD2. Germline values: CDR1 MGHRA, CDR2 YSYEKL. There are 15 residues in the CDR3. Germline trimming cut 1 base from V and 1 base from J; bases unmatched to any gene: 4. CDR3 in amino acids: CASSQGLAASYEQYF. The CDR3 DNA follows: TGCGCCAGCAGCCAAGGACTAGCCGCTTCCTACGAGCAGTACTTC.

The V gene is TRBV28, the J gene TRBJ1-5, with D possibly TRBD1 on 5 matching bases. The germline gives CDR1 MDHEN, CDR2 SYDVKM. The CDR3 spans 14 residues. Deletions cut 7 bases from V and 4 bases from J, with 14 bases between. The CDR3 sequence is CASTYGGWNQPQHF. The CDR3 DNA follows: TGTGCCAGCACCTACGGGGGGTGGAATCAGCCCCAGCATTTT.

The gene calls are TRBV7-3 and TRBJ1-3; 9 positions agree with TRBD1. The CDR3 has 15 residues. Germline V lookup: CDR1 SGHTA, CDR2 FQGTGA. With V trimmed by 5 bases and J by 5 bases, 7 bases remained unmatched. For the CDR3, the DNA is TGTGCCAGCAGCCCTACAGGGGGCCCACGAAACACCATATATTTT. Its translation: CASSPTGGPRNTIYF.

This clone was observed a single time. CDR3 amino acids: CASSFVGAQTGELFF. The CDR3 DNA reads as TGTGCCAGCAGTTTCGTGGGGGCGCAAACCGGGGAGCTGTTTTTT. The V call is TRBV28, the J call TRBJ2-2; tentatively, D is TRBD1 (6 bases). This CDR3 comprises 15 residues. With 3 bases removed from V and 5 bases from J, the gap between germline ends came to 13 bases. Germline V gives CDR1 MDHEN, CDR2 SYDVKM.

The V gene is TRBV5-6, the J gene TRBJ1-1, with D possibly matching TRBD1 (6 bases). The CDR3 loop spans 14 amino acids. V lost 4 bases and J lost 5, with 15 bases in between. Germline V gene sequence: CDR1 SGHDT, CDR2 YYEEEE. The CDR3 region has the DNA TGTGCCAGCAGCCGTGTGGCGAGGGGGACTGAAGCTTTCTTT. Translated, it gives CASSRVARGTEAFF.

The chain combines TRBV6-5 with TRBJ1-1; D is unresolved. V dropped 2 bases and J dropped 0 bases, with 13 bases sitting between them. This CDR3 has 16 residues. CDR1 is MNHEY and CDR2 is SVGAGI in the germline V gene. In nucleotides, the CDR3 is TGTGCCAGCAGTTACCACCGAGCAAACCTGAACACTGAAGCTTTCTTT. Its protein product is CASSYHRANLNTEAFF.

This clone turned up a few times. This rearrangement joins TRBV6-9 to TRBJ2-5; TRBD2 matches at 9 bases. CDR1 and CDR2 (germline): MNHGY, SVAAGI. This CDR3 spans 14 amino acids. V shed 8 bases and J 5 bases; nucleotides not matched to a gene: 9. For the CDR3, the DNA is TGTGCCAGCCATCTAGCGGGAAGATGGGAGACCCAGTACTTC. Its protein product is CASHLAGRWETQYF.